This record covers a single T cell receptor (beta chain). Many counts were recorded for this clonotype. No antigen is known for it. Within one base of it there is no much larger clone, and no base qualities were kept. V is cut by 6 bases and J by 5 bases, and the space between the germline ends is 9 bases. Spanning cysteine to phenylalanine, the CDR3 consists of 12 amino acids. This entry keeps only the CDR3 DNA: 36 bases, framed from base 1. The data were produced on an Illumina HiSeq 2500. Quantitative 5'-RACE with molecular barcodes was the method used to prepare the TCR beta libraries. In the paper's pipeline: A new computational method based on a probabilistic model of VDJ rearrangement was used to identify disease-linked TCR variants. TCRdb ran its own pipeline on the public reads, namely fastp trimming at Q25 and MiXCR clone calling, and kept in-frame beta chains. Each entry merges the rows of one CDR3 protein and shows their most common DNA and genes. These V and J calls are TCRdb output, not the study's own analysis. The table for this sample lists a few hundred thousand distinct CDR3 sequences; approximately 20% of them were counted only once. Of the sample, roughly a sixth falls within the top ten clones.

The record originates from a study of CD8 T cells in ankylosing spondylitis (dated by TCRdb to about 2017). Context from the whole study: T cell receptor beta repertoires were profiled in healthy donors and ankylosing spondylitis patients so that disease-linked TCR variants could be found. The whole study cohort included 90 to 120 healthy donors and 25 ankylosing spondylitis patients. Peripheral blood was sampled, and synovial fluid was additionally collected from ankylosing spondylitis patients. General study outcomes and caveats: The disease-linked clones were reported to be significantly enriched in matched synovial fluid samples from ankylosing spondylitis patients. A TCR beta motif made up of several highly homologous amino acid variants appeared to be characteristic of blood from ankylosing spondylitis patients. The disease-linked clones had a CD8+ phenotype and were found at relatively low frequencies in peripheral blood. Some motif variants were previously reported in synovial fluid and blood of reactive arthritis patients, suggesting common disease-initiation mechanisms.

The specimen was blood, either unsorted or a sorted T cell fraction (not recorded which). The chain is made from TRBV12-3 or TRBV12-4 and TRBJ2-3, and the D gene may be TRBD2, 6 bases matching. This TCR came from a male donor with ankylosing spondylitis. In nucleotides, the sequence is TGTGCCAGCAGATCAGCGGGAGATACGCAGTATTTT. This encodes CASRSAGDTQYF.